The present T cell receptor (beta chain) was sequenced within a study of Ad26.COV2.S vaccination and SARS-CoV-2 variants. Whole-study context: Enrollment placed the donor in the COV1001 Ad26.COV2.S trial arm. Participants got Ad26.COV2.S intramuscularly, once or twice 56 days apart. Study-wide results and limits: Breadth measured for non-spike TCRs was similar across vaccine and placebo recipients.

This clone was recorded many times. What it binds is unknown. The germline CDR1 and CDR2 sequences are MNHEY and SVGEGT. This CDR3 comprises 13 residues. The V and J ends lost 4 bases and 5 bases, in that order; junction bases with no gene match: 4. The repertoire was sequenced with immunoSEQ multiplex PCR; TCRdb's copy has only in-frame clones and lacks some. The sample includes just over 350,000 clones, 70% to 90% of them seen just once. Treatment defined: about 20 received Ad26.COV2.S at low or high dose, single or two shots; about 5 received placebo; per-sample allocation not given. The investigators took samples on day 63 after the first vaccine or placebo injection. This Boston cohort included adults aged 18-55 years.

The receptor was derived from a person aged 18-60 years who received the Ad26.COV2.S COVID-19 vaccine or a placebo. Material: peripheral blood, obtained in a trial of Ad26.COV2.S vaccine versus placebo. The chain links TRBV6-2 or TRBV6-3 to TRBJ2-7; 8 bases fit TRBD2. The CDR3 DNA reads TGTGCCAGCAGTTCGGGGGGGCTCGACGAGCAGTACTTC. This sequence encodes CASSSGGLDEQYF.